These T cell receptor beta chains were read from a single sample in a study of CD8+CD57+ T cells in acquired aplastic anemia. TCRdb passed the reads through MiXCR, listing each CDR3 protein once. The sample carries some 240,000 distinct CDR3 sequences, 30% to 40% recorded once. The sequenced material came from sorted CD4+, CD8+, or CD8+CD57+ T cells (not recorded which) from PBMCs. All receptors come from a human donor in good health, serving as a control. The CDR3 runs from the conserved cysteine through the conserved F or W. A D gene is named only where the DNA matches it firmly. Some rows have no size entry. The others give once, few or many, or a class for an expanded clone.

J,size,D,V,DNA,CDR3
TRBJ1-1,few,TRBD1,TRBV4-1,TGCGCCAGCAGCCGGGACAGGGTTAAAGCTTTCTTT,CASSRDRVKAFF
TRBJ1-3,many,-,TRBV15,TGTGCCACCAGCAGAGCCCGGGGGAGCTCTGGAAACACCATATATTTT,CATSRARGSSGNTIYF
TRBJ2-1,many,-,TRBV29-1,TGCAGCGTTGGCCTTTACAATGAGCAGTTCTTC,CSVGLYNEQFF
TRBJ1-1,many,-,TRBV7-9,TGTGCCAGCAGCTTAATCGGGTCGAACACTGAAGCTTTCTTT,CASSLIGSNTEAFF
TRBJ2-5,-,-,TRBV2,TGTGCCAGCAGTCTAGGTGCAGGGGAGAGGACCCAGTACTTC,CASSLGAGERTQYF
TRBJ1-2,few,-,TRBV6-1,TGTGCCAGCTTCCGAACCGGGACCCGGGGCGGCTACACCTTC,CASFRTGTRGGYTF
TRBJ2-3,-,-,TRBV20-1,TGCAGTGCTAGATGGCTTTACACAGATACGCAGTATTTT,CSARWLYTDTQYF
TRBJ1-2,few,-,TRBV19,TGTGCCAGTAGAAGGCCCGGATCAAACTATGGCTACACCTTC,CASRRPGSNYGYTF
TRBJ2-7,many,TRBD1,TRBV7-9,TGTGCCAGCAGCTCACGGACAGGGGGCAATAGGTCCTACGAGCAGTACTTC,CASSSRTGGNRSYEQYF
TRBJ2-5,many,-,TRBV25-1,TGTGCCAGCAGTGCGGTCCAAGAGACCCAGTACTTC,CASSAVQETQYF
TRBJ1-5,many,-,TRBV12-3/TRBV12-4,TGTGCCAGCAGTTTGTCGGGCAATCAGCCCCAGCATTTT,CASSLSGNQPQHF
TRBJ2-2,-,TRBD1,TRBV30,TGTGCCTGGAATCACCCGGGACAGGGGTTCGGGGAGCTGTTTTTT,CAWNHPGQGFGELFF
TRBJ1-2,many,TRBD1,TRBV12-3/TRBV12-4,TGTGCCAGCAGTTGGGGACAGTCTAACTATGGCTACACCTTC,CASSWGQSNYGYTF
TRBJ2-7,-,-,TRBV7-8,TGTGCCAGCAGCTTAGGCGGCGAGAAGTACTTC,CASSLGGEKYF
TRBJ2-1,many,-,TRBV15,TGTGCCACCAGCAGAGCCTTAATAGCGCCGGCATCCTACAATGAGCAGTTCTTC,CATSRALIAPASYNEQFF
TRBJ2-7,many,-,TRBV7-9,TGTGCCAGCAGCACCAACCTGGGGGGTGGCGCATTCGAGCAGTACTTC,CASSTNLGGGAFEQYF
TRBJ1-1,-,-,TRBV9,TGTGCCAGCAGCCCGAGAGCGGACAGCCTCTCAGGAGCTTTCTTT,CASSPRADSLSGAFF
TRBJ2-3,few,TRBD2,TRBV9,TGTGCCAGCAGCGTCGGACTAGCGGGAGTTATAGATGCGCAGTATTTT,CASSVGLAGVIDAQYF
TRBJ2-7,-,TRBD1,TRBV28,TGTGCCAGCAGTTCGGGACAGGGGGCGTTCCAGCAGTACTTC,CASSSGQGAFQQYF
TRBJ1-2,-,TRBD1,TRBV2,TGTGCCAGCAGTGGACAGGGGTTAAACTATGGCTACACCTTC,CASSGQGLNYGYTF
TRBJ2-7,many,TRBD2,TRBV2,TGTGCCAGCAGAGAGGGACTAGCGGGGTACTACGAGCAGTACTTC,CASREGLAGYYEQYF
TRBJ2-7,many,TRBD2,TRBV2,TGTGCCAGCAGTGAGAGCCGGGGGGGCTACGAGCAGTACTTC,CASSESRGGYEQYF
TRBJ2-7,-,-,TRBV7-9,TGTGCCAGCAGCTTAGTTGGGGAGCAGTACTTC,CASSLVGEQYF
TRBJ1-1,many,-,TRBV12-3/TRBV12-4,TGTGCCAGCAGTTCAAAGGGATATCAAGCTTTCTTT,CASSSKGYQAFF
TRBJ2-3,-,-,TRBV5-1,TGCGCCAGCAACTTGGGAGTTACAGGGCAACGCACAGATACGCAGTATTTT,CASNLGVTGQRTDTQYF
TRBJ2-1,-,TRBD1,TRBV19,TGTGCCAGTAGTATCCCAGGGGGTGAGCAGTTCTTC,CASSIPGGEQFF
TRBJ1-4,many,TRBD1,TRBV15,TGTGCCACCAGCCGAGGCGGACAGGGGTATACTGAAAAACTGTTTTTT,CATSRGGQGYTEKLFF
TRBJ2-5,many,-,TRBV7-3,TGTGCCAGCAGCCCTGGCGACAGGAACCAAGAGACCCAGTACTTC,CASSPGDRNQETQYF
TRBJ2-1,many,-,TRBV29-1,TGCAGCGCCCATAATTCGGGACGGCAGTTCTTC,CSAHNSGRQFF
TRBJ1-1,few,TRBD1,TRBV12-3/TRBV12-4,TGTGCCAGCAGTACAGGGGGTGAAACTGAAGCTTTCTTT,CASSTGGETEAFF
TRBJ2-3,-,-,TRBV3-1,TGTGCCAGCAGCCAAGGGTGGTCTAGCCCGCAGTATTTT,CASSQGWSSPQYF
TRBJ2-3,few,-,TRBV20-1,TGCAGTGCTAGAGATCTAAAAAGGGACACAGATACGCAGTATTTT,CSARDLKRDTDTQYF
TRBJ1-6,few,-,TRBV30,TGTGCCGGAAGGACCTTCGCCGGATCACCCCTCCACTTT,CAGRTFAGSPLHF
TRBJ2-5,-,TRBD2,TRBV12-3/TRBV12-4,TGTGCCAGCAGTTTTGGGACTAGCGTAGTCCAAGAGACCCAGTACTTC,CASSFGTSVVQETQYF
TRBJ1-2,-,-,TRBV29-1,TGCAGCGCCCAGGGAGGGGTTAGCGGCTACACCTTC,CSAQGGVSGYTF
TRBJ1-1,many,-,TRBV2,TGTGCCAGCAGTGAAGACAGGACGAACACTGAAGCTTTCTTT,CASSEDRTNTEAFF
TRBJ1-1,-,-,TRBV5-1,TGCGCCAGCAGCTTGGGGGGGGCGCGGAACACTGAAGCTTTCTTT,CASSLGGARNTEAFF
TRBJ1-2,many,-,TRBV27,TGTGCCAGCAGTTTAGGCAGGGGAAACAACTATGGCTACACCTTC,CASSLGRGNNYGYTF
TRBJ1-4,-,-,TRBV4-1,TGCGCCAGCAGCCAAGCCCTAGTAACTAATGAAAAACTGTTTTTT,CASSQALVTNEKLFF
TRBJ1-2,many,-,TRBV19,TGTGCCAGTAGTATGTCGGGGGGCTCTAACTATGGCTACACCTTC,CASSMSGGSNYGYTF
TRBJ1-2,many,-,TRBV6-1,TGTGCCAGCAGCCCACCGGCTGGAAACTATGGCTACACCTTC,CASSPPAGNYGYTF
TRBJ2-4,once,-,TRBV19,TGTGCCAGTAGCACGCGATTTGGGGGTCGAAACATTCAGTACTTC,CASSTRFGGRNIQYF
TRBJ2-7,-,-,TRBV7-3,TGTGCCAGCAGGGTTGTAGCCAATGAGCAGTACTTC,CASRVVANEQYF
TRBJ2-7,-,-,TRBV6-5,TGTGCCAGCAGTTACCGCGGTACCCACGAGCAGTACTTC,CASSYRGTHEQYF
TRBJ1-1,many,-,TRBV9,TGTGCCAGCAGCGTAGGACAGGTTATGAACACTGAAGCTTTCTTT,CASSVGQVMNTEAFF
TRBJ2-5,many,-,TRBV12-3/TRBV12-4,TGTGCCAGCACCGGGACGGACCGACTACCCCAGTACTTC,CASTGTDRLPQYF
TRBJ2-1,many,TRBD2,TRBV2,TGTGCCAGCAGAATAGGACTAGCGGGGGGTCTAAATGAGCAGTTCTTC,CASRIGLAGGLNEQFF
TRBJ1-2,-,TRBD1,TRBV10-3,TGTGCCATCAGTGAGCAGGACAGGTATGGCTACACCTTC,CAISEQDRYGYTF
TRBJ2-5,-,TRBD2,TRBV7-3,TGTGCCAGCGCCCCCGGACTAGCGGCACAAGAGACCCAGTACTTC,CASAPGLAAQETQYF
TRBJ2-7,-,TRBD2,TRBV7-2,TGTGCCAGCAGCTTAATGGGAGGGAGGTACGAGCAGTACTTC,CASSLMGGRYEQYF
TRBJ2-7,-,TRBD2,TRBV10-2,TGCGCCAGCAGTGAAGTAGCGGGAGCCTCCTACGAGCAGTACTTC,CASSEVAGASYEQYF
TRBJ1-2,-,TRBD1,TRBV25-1,TGTGCCAGCAGTCTCCCGGGACAGGATGGCTACACCTTC,CASSLPGQDGYTF
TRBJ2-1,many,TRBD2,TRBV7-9,TGTGCCAGCATCCGAGCGGGAATCGCCTACAATGAGCAGTTCTTC,CASIRAGIAYNEQFF
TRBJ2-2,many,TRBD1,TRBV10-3,TGTGCCATCCGAGGGACAGGGCGGGGCGGGGAGCTGTTTTTT,CAIRGTGRGGELFF
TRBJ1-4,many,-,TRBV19,TGTGCCAGTAGTGACGGTACGGACATAGATGAAAAACTGTTTTTT,CASSDGTDIDEKLFF